This T cell receptor (beta chain) was obtained from a study of cytomegalovirus exposure and HLA in healthy donors. Study at large: Unique TCRs from HLA-typed donors, 65 million to 85 million of them, were held in an early data release.

Findings and limits, study-wide: For most TCR sequences rarity was the rule, although some public TCRs occurred in many donors.

Note on this clone: Its antigen is undetermined.

The PCR contained 60 Vbeta and 13 Jbeta primers. Sequenced by immunoSEQ multiplex PCR; TCRdb stores in-frame clones only, minus some. This sample has 60,000 to 80,000 clones; about 69% occur once, and the top ten carry 4.5% to 6%. Sequencing was done on a sample of PBMCs. The clonotype originates from a young woman in good health and CMV-seronegative.

The CDR3 nucleotides are TGTGCCAGCAGCTTTGGACTAGCGGGAGAAACGTCCTACGAGCAGTACTTC. It translates to CASSFGLAGETSYEQYF. The chain couples TRBV7-6 to TRBJ2-7; 13 nucleotides agree with TRBD2. From germline, CDR1 is SGHVS and CDR2 FNYEAQ. The J segment lost 1 base and the V segment lost 3 bases, leaving 6 bases of the junction unmatched. The CDR3 has 17 amino acids.